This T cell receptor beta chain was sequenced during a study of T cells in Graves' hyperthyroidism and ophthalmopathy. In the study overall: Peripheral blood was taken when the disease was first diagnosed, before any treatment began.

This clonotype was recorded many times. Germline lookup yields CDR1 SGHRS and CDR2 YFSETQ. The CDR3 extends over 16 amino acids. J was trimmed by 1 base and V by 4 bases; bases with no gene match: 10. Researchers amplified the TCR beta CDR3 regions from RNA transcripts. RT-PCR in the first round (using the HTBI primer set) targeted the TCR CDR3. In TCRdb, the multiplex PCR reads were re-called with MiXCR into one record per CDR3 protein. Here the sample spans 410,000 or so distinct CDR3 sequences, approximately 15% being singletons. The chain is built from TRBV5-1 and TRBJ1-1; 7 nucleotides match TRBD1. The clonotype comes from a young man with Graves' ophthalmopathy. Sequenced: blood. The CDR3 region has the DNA TGCGCCAGCAGCCCCGACCCAGGGGGGAGGAACACTGAAGCTTTCTTT. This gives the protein CASSPDPGGRNTEAFF. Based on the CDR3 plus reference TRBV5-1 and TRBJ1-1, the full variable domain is KAGVTQTPRYLIKTRGQQVTLSCSPISGHRSVSWYQQTPGQGLQFLFEYFSETQRNKGNFPGRFSGRQFSNSRSEMNVSTLELGDSALYLCASSPDPGGRNTEAFFGQGTRLTVV.